The subject of this entry is one T cell receptor (beta chain). The data originate from a study of control samples from healthy donors and cancer patients. This CDR3 spans 13 amino acids. The V end lost 6 bases, the J end lost 6 bases, and 13 bases lay between the germline ends. CDR1 SNHLY and CDR2 FYNNEI come from the germline V gene. TCRdb's table, derived via immunoSEQ multiplex PCR, lists solely in-frame clones and lacks some. The sample consists of about 130,000 clones, about 93% of them appearing once. The sample comprised blood. This chain uses TRBV2 with TRBJ2-3, with D possibly TRBD1 on 8 matching bases. The sequence was obtained from a man aged 35 to 55 in good health. The DNA for the CDR3 is TGTGCCAGCAGGGACAGGGAGGGGGATACGCAGTATTTT. Amino acids: CASRDREGDTQYF.